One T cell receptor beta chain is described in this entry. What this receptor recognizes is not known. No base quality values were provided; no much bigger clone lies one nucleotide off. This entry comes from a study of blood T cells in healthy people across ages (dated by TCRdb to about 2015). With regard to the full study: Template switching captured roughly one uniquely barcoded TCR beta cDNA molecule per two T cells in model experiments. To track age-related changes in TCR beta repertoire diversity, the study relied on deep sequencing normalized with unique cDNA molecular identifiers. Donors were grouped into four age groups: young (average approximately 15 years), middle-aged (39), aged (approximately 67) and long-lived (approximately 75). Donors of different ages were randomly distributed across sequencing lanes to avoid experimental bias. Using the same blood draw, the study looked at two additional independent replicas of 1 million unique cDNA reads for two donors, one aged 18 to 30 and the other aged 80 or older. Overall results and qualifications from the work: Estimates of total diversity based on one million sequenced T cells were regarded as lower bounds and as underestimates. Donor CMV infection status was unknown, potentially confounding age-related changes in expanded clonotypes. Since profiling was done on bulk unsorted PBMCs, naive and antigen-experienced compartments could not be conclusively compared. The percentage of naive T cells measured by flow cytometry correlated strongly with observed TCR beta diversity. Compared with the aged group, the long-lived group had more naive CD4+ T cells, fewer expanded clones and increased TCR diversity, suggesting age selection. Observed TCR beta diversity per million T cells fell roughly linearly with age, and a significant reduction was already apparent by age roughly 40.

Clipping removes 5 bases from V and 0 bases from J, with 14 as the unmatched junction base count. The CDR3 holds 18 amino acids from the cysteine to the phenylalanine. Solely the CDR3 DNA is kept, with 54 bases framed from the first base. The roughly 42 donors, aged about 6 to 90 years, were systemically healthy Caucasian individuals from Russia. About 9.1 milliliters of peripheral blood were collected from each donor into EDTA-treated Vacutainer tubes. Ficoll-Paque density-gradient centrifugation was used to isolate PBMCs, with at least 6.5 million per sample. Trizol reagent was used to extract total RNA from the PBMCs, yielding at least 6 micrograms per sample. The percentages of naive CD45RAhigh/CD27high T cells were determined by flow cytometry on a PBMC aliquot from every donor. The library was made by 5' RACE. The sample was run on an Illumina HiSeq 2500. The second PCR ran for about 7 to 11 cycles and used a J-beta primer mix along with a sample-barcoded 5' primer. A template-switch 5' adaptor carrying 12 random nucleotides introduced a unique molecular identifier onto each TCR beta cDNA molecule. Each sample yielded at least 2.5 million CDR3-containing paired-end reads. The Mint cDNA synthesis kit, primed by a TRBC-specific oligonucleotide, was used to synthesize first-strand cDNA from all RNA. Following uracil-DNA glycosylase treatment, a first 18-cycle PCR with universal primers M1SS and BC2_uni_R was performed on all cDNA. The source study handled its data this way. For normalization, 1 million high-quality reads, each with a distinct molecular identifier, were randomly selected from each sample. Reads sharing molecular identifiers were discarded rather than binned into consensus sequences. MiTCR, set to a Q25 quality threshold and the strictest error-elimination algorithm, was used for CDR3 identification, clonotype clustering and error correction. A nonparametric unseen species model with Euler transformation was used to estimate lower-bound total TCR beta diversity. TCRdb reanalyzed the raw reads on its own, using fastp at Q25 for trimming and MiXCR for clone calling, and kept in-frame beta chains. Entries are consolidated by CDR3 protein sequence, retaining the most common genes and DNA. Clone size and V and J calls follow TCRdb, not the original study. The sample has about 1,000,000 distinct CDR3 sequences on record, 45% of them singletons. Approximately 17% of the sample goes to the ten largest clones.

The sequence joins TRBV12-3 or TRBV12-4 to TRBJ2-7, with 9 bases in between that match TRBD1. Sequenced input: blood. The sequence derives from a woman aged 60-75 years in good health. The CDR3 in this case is CASSLGPGQGMYSYEQYF. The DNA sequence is TGTGCCAGCAGTCTTGGGCCGGGACAGGGAATGTACTCCTACGAGCAGTACTTC.